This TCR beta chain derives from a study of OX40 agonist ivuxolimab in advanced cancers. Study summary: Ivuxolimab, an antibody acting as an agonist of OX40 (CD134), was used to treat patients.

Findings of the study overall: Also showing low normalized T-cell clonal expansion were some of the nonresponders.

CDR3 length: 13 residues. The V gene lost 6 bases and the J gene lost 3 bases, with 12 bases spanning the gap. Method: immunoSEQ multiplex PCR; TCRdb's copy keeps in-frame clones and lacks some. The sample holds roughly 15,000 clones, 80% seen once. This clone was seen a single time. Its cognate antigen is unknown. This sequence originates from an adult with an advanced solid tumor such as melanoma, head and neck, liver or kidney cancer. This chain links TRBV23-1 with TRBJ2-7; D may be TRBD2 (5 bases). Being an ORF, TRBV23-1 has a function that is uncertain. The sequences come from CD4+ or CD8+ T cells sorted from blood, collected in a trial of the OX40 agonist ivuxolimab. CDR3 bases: TGCGCCAGCAGGCGTGGAGGTCGCTACGAGCAGTACTTC. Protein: CASRRGGRYEQYF.